The clone carrying this T cell receptor beta chain appeared a few times. Its antigen is currently unknown. Unsorted libraries were generated from 2 million PBMCs. These cells had been stored in RNAlater at -80 C. Germline V gene lookup returns CDR1 SGHVS and CDR2 FQNEAQ. V was cut by 5 bases and J by 7 bases, with 15 bases left in between. The CDR3 loop spans 14 amino acids. The cDNA came from 5'RACE, which used 10-nucleotide random UMIs. Each CDR3 protein gets one entry after TCRdb re-called the 5' RACE reads with MiXCR. This repertoire shows some 38,000 distinct CDR3 sequences, 13% to 15% found once; its top ten account for 25% to 30%. The sample belongs to a study of neurological immune-mediated disorders. General study results and limits: Because no CDR3 amino acid sequences were shared across subjects by expanded clones, private repertoires were suggested in all groups. Levels of TCR clonal expansion peaked in HTLV-1-associated myelopathy and reached their lowest in multiple sclerosis, under those of healthy controls.

The clonotype was recovered from a woman aged 50 to 65 with HTLV-1-associated myelopathy (HAM/TSP). The rearrangement links TRBV7-8 to TRBJ1-5; D might be TRBD1 (6 bases). Sequenced: PBMCs. This chain's CDR3 is CASSPVQGRQPQHF. CDR3 coding DNA: TGTGCCAGCAGCCCGGTACAGGGAAGACAGCCCCAGCATTTT.